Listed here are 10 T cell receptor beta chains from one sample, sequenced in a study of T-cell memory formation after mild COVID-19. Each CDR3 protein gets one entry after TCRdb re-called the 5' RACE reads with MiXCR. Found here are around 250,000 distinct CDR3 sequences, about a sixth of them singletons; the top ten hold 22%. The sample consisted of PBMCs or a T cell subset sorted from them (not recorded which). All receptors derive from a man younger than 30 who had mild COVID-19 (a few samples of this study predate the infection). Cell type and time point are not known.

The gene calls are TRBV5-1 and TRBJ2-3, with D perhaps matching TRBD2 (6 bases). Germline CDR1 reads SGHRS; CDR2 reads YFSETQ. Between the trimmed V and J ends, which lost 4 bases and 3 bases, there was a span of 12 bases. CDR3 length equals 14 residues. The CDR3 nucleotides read TGCGCCAGCAGCACGCGGGGTCTTACAGATACGCAGTATTTT. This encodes CASSTRGLTDTQYF.

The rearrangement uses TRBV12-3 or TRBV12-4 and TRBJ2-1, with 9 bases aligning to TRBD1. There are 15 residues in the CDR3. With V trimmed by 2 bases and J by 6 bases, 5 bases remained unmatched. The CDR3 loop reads CASSLSDRGRNEQFF. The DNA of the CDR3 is TGTGCCAGCAGTTTATCGGACAGGGGTCGCAATGAGCAGTTCTTC.

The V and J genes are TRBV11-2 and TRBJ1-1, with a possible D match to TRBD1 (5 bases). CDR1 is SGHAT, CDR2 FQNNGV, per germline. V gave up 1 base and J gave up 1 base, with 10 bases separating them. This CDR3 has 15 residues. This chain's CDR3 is CASSLGSRANTEAFF. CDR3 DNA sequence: TGTGCCAGCAGCTTAGGGTCCAGGGCGAACACTGAAGCTTTCTTT. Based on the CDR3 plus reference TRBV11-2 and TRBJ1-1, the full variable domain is EAGVAQSPRYKIIEKRQSVAFWCNPISGHATLYWYQQILGQGPKLLIQFQNNGVVDDSQLPKDRFSAERLKGVDSTLKIQPAKLEDSAVYLCASSLGSRANTEAFFGQGTRLTVV.

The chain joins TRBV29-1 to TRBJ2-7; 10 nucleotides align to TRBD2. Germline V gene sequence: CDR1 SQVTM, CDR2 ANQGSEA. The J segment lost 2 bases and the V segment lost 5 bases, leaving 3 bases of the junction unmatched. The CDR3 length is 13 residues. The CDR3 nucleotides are TGCAGCGTTCTACTAGCGGGGACCTACGAGCAGTACTTC. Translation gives CSVLLAGTYEQYF.

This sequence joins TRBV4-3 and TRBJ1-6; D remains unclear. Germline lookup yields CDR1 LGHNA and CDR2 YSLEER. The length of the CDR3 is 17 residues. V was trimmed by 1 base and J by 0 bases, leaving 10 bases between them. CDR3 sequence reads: CASSQVEFDSYNSPLHF. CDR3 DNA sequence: TGCGCCAGCAGCCAAGTAGAGTTCGACTCCTATAATTCACCCCTCCACTTT.

This chain's CDR3 is CASSFTSGVYNEQFF. The CDR3 coding sequence is TGTGCCAGCAGTTTCACTAGCGGGGTGTACAATGAGCAGTTCTTC. V is TRBV28 and J is TRBJ2-1; TRBD2 agrees at 10 bases. J gave up 4 bases and V 3 bases, and 3 bases lay outside the gene matches. Germline CDR1 MDHEN, CDR2 SYDVKM. CDR3 length equals 15 residues.

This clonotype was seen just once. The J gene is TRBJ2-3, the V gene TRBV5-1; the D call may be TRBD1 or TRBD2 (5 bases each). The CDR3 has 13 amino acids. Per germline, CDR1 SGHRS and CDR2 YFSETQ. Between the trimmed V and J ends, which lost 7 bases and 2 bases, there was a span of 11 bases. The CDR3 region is CASGTEPTDTQYF. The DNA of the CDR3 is TGCGCCAGCGGGACGGAACCCACAGATACGCAGTATTTT.

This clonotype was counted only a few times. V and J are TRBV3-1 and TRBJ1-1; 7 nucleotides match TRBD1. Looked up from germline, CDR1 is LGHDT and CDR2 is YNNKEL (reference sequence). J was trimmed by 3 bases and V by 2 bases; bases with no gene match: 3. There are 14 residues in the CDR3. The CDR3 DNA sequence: TGTGCCAGCAGCCAACTCGGGACAGACACTGAAGCTTTCTTT. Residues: CASSQLGTDTEAFF.

The chain's CDR3 is CASSLHRQQATHYGYTF. The CDR3 coding sequence is TGTGCCAGCAGCTTACACCGCCAACAGGCAACTCACTATGGCTACACCTTC. This rearrangement joins TRBV7-8 to TRBJ1-2, with D tentatively TRBD1 (5 bases). The CDR3 runs 17 residues. Germline loops: CDR1 SGHVS, CDR2 FQNEAQ. Between the trimmed V and J ends, which lost 2 bases and 3 bases, there was a span of 19 bases.

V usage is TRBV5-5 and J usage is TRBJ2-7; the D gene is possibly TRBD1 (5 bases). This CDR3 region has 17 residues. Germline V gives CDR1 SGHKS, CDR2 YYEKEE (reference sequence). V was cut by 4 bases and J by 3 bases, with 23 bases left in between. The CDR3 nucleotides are TGTGCCAGCAGCCTAGATACCAGGGTTTGGGAACACTACGAGCAGTACTTC. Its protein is CASSLDTRVWEHYEQYF.